This TCR beta chain was found in a study of blood T cell repertoires in COVID-19. On the study more broadly: PBMCs, B-cell-depleted T cells, or T cells provided the cDNA or gDNA that made up the material.

Germline values: CDR1 SGHRS, CDR2 YFSETQ. V lost 1 base and J lost 0; bases outside the gene matches: 0. This CDR3 is 16 amino acids long. This table comes from immunoSEQ multiplex PCR, and its TCRdb copy is limited to in-frame clones, with some not included. The sample has fewer than 70,000 clones, about 86% seen once; the top ten hold 1.4%. The gene calls are TRBV5-1 and TRBJ2-1; 11 nucleotides agree with TRBD2. The specimen sequenced was peripheral blood. The sequence was collected from a woman aged 60-75 years with acute or convalescent COVID-19. The CDR3 DNA is TGCGCCAGCAGCTTGACTAGCGGGAGCTCCTACAATGAGCAGTTCTTC. Translation: CASSLTSGSSYNEQFF.